This passage covers 27 T cell receptor beta chains from one sample sequenced in a study of OX40 agonist ivuxolimab in advanced cancers. Produced via immunoSEQ multiplex PCR; TCRdb's table is partial and in-frame only. Counted here are over 75,000 clones, roughly 88% occurring once; the ten biggest clones make up about 1.5%. The sample was CD4+ or CD8+ T cells sorted from blood, taken in a trial of the OX40 agonist ivuxolimab. The receptor set was obtained from an adult with an advanced solid tumor such as melanoma, head and neck, liver or kidney cancer.

The chain recombines TRBV9 with TRBJ2-3; D perhaps matches TRBD2 (6 bases). The CDR3 totals 16 residues. V shed 0 bases and J shed 5 bases, with 16 bases lying between them. Germline values: CDR1 SGDLS, CDR2 YYNGEE. The CDR3 DNA reads TGTGCCAGCAGCGTAGTAGCGGTCGGTGCGATAGATACGCAGTATTTT. It specifies CASSVVAVGAIDTQYF.

The rearrangement joins TRBV6-1 to TRBJ2-1; perhaps D is TRBD1 or TRBD2 (6 bases each). CDR1 and CDR2 (germline): MNHNS, SASEGT. V lost 0 bases and J lost 8, with 8 bases in between. This CDR3 is 13 amino acids long. The CDR3 nucleotides are TGTGCCAGCAGTGAAGCGGGGGGCGATGAGCAGTTCTTC. Translating it yields CASSEAGGDEQFF.

The chain couples TRBV7-9 to TRBJ2-3; TRBD2 aligns across 16 bases. The trim removed 0 bases at V and 4 bases at J, leaving 7 bases unmatched. Germline-derived CDR1 and CDR2 are SEHNR and FQNEAQ (reference sequence). The CDR3 has 19 amino acids. This chain's CDR3 is CASSLARGLAGGQADTQYF. In DNA form, the CDR3 reads TGTGCCAGCAGCTTAGCACGGGGACTAGCGGGAGGGCAAGCAGATACGCAGTATTTT.

The V call is TRBV6-1, the J call TRBJ2-4; 8 nucleotides agree with TRBD1. Looked up from germline, CDR1 is MNHNS and CDR2 is SASEGT. The CDR3 is made up of 14 amino acids. Unmatched junction bases numbered 3, after V lost 6 bases and J lost 2 bases. The CDR3 is CASRDRVSKNIQYF. The CDR3 nucleotides read TGTGCCAGCAGGGACAGGGTGTCCAAAAACATTCAGTACTTC.

The chain employs TRBV29-1 and TRBJ2-1, with 13 bases identical to TRBD2. Germline lookup yields CDR1 SQVTM and CDR2 ANQGSEA. V was pared by 4 bases and J by 8 bases, with 14 bases of the junction left unmatched. The CDR3 loop spans 17 amino acids. The CDR3 DNA reads TGCAGCGTTGCGCCGGCGGAAACTAGCGGGAGGGCCTATGAGCAGTTCTTC. Translating gives CSVAPAETSGRAYEQFF.

The rearrangement joins TRBV6-6 to TRBJ2-7; either TRBD1 or TRBD2 may supply D (5 bases each). V gave up 6 bases and J gave up 0 bases, with 12 bases separating them. The length of the CDR3 is 14 residues. CDR1 is MNHNY, CDR2 SVGAGI, per germline (reference sequence). The CDR3 region has the DNA TGTGCCAGCAGCACAACGGGGCCCTCCTACGAGCAGTACTTC. Its protein product is CASSTTGPSYEQYF.

V gene TRBV30 combines with J gene TRBJ2-5; possibly TRBD2 for D (5 bases). Trimming left V 5 bases short and J 5 bases short, with 18 bases between. Germline V gene lookup returns CDR1 GTSNPN and CDR2 SVGIG (reference sequence). This CDR3 has 14 residues. The CDR3 sequence is CAWEPLASVETQYF. The CDR3 coding sequence is TGTGCCTGGGAGCCCCTAGCCTCTGTCGAGACCCAGTACTTC.

This chain connects TRBV7-2 to TRBJ2-5, with TRBD2 as a possible D gene (5 bases). Trimming left V 1 base short and J 3 bases short, with 9 bases between. Germline V gene sequence: CDR1 SGHTA, CDR2 FQGNSA. The CDR3 consists of 14 residues. CDR3 in DNA: TGTGCCAGCAGCTTAGTGTCCGGGGAAGAGACCCAGTACTTC. Amino acids: CASSLVSGEETQYF.

The CDR3 region is CASSLFPGTLNEQFF. The CDR3, as DNA: TGTGCCAGCAGCTTATTCCCTGGGACCCTCAATGAGCAGTTCTTC. The chain recombines TRBV7-2 with TRBJ2-1, with D possibly called TRBD1 or TRBD2 (5 bases each). Trimming cost V 2 bases and J 6 bases, with 14 bases left between them. CDR3 length: 15 amino acids. Germline CDR1 reads SGHTA; CDR2 reads FQGNSA.

The CDR3 sequence is CAISEAEDIQYF. In DNA form, the CDR3 reads TGTGCCATCAGTGAGGCTGAGGACATTCAGTACTTC. The genes are TRBV10-3 and TRBJ2-4, with unresolved D. The length of the CDR3 is 12 residues. Trimming pared 2 bases from V and 8 bases from J, leaving 7 bases between. Germline V gene data show CDR1 as ENHRY and CDR2 as SYGVKD.

CDR3 amino acids: CASSSGGSYEQYF. The CDR3 nucleotides read TGTGCCAGTAGTAGCGGCGGATCCTACGAGCAGTACTTC. The chain combines TRBV19 with TRBJ2-7; D gene uncertain. The germline CDR1 and CDR2 sequences are LNHDA and SQIVND (reference sequence). There are 13 residues in the CDR3. With 4 bases removed from V and 1 base from J, the gap between germline ends came to 8 bases.

The V and J genes are TRBV27 and TRBJ2-7; D possibly corresponds to TRBD1 (6 bases). V was pared by 2 bases and J by 1 base, with 9 bases between. Per the germline V gene, CDR1 is MNHEY and CDR2 is SMNVEV (reference sequence). The CDR3 covers 14 residues. The CDR3 is CASSLIGGSYEQYF. The CDR3 DNA follows: TGTGCCAGCAGTTTAATAGGGGGATCCTACGAGCAGTACTTC.

The chain recombines TRBV7-6 with TRBJ2-2; no reliable D call. The ends were cut back, 2 bases at V and 4 bases at J, with 5 bases in the middle. This CDR3 region has 13 residues. CDR1 is SGHVS and CDR2 is FNYEAQ in the germline V gene. The CDR3 bases are TGTGCCAGCAGCTTACAGCCCACCGGGGAGCTGTTTTTT. Its translation is CASSLQPTGELFF.

The chain employs TRBV11-3 and TRBJ2-1; TRBD1 matches at 8 bases. The CDR3 runs to 14 residues. Trimming cost V 5 bases and J 7 bases; bases outside gene matches: 7. Germline V gene data show CDR1 as SGHNT and CDR2 as YENEEA. The CDR3 reads CASSSGQGGNEQFF. DNA of the CDR3: TGTGCCAGCAGCAGCGGACAGGGAGGTAATGAGCAGTTCTTC.

This clone has only one observation. The chain combines TRBV2 with TRBJ2-5, with 8 bases matching TRBD1. The germline gives CDR1 SNHLY, CDR2 FYNNEI. CDR3 length: 13 residues. The V segment lost 5 bases and the J segment 2 bases; nucleotides outside the gene matches: 1. The CDR3 sequence is CASSWTGQETQYF. As DNA, the CDR3 is TGTGCCAGCAGTTGGACAGGGCAAGAGACCCAGTACTTC.

This clone was picked up a small number of times. J is TRBJ2-2 and V is TRBV5-4; D uncertain. The germline V gene encodes CDR1 SGHNT and CDR2 YYREEE (reference sequence). This CDR3 comprises 16 residues. Trimming removed 5 bases from V and 0 bases from J, with 14 bases in between. The CDR3 here is CASRAAVDANTGELFF. CDR3 in DNA: TGTGCCAGCAGGGCGGCGGTAGACGCGAACACCGGGGAGCTGTTTTTT. The complete variable domain, with remaining parts taken from reference TRBV5-4 and TRBJ2-2, reads ETGVTQSPTHLIKTRGQQVTLRCSSQSGHNTVSWYQQALGQGPQFIFQYYREEENGRGNFPPRFSGLQFPNYSSELNVNALELDDSALYLCASRAAVDANTGELFFGEGSRLTVL.

The chain recombines TRBV21-1 with TRBJ2-1. TRBV21-1 is noted as a pseudogene. The CDR3 spans 16 residues. CDR3 DNA: TGTGCCAGCAGCAAAGACTTCCGGCTACTCTCTAATGAGCAGTTCTTC. Its translation: CASSKDFRLLSNEQFF.

This chain connects TRBV18 to TRBJ2-3, with 7 bases aligning to TRBD1. Germline lookup yields CDR1 KGHSH and CDR2 LQKENI. V was clipped by 5 bases and J by 0 bases; unmatched bases: 8. The CDR3 extends over 16 amino acids. DNA for the CDR3: TGTGCCAGCTCAAGTAGACAGGGCCCTAGCACAGATACGCAGTATTTT. It is translated as CASSSRQGPSTDTQYF.

Only one count was recorded for this clone. The chain employs TRBV5-6 and TRBJ1-1, with 10 bases identical to TRBD1. The V segment lost 4 bases and the J segment 3 bases; nucleotides outside the gene matches: 9. CDR3 size: 16 residues. Per germline, CDR1 SGHDT and CDR2 YYEEEE. DNA of the CDR3: TGTGCCAGCAGCCAAGACAGGGGGCTGTTCGACACTGAAGCTTTCTTT. It translates to CASSQDRGLFDTEAFF.

This clone was found once. CDR3 nucleotides: TGCGCCAGCAGCCCCACCCAAACGACCTCTGGAAACACCATATATTTT. As protein: CASSPTQTTSGNTIYF. V gene TRBV5-1 combines with J gene TRBJ1-3; D is ambiguous. Germline assignment: CDR1 SGHRS and CDR2 YFSETQ. The V end lost 4 bases, the J end lost 0 bases, and 14 bases lay between the germline ends. The length of the CDR3 is 16 residues.

The chain joins TRBV10-2 to TRBJ2-5; D uncertain. With 5 bases removed from V and 0 bases from J, the gap between germline ends came to 10 bases. Germline assignment: CDR1 WSHSY and CDR2 SAAADI. This CDR3 region has 14 residues. The CDR3 DNA reads TGCGCCAGCAGTCGGCGGCAGGACCAAGAGACCCAGTACTTC. Its protein is CASSRRQDQETQYF.

This chain uses TRBV6-5 with TRBJ1-2; no firm D call. The CDR3 spans 15 residues. CDR1 is MNHEY, CDR2 SVGAGI, per germline. With 2 bases removed from V and 5 bases from J, the gap between germline ends came to 15 bases. CDR3 protein: CASSYGEGRGYGYTF. The CDR3 DNA reads as TGTGCCAGCAGTTACGGCGAAGGGAGAGGGTATGGCTACACCTTC.

The V and J genes are TRBV5-6 and TRBJ1-2; possible D gene TRBD1, 6 bases. CDR1 is SGHDT, CDR2 YYEEEE, per germline. V was trimmed by 4 bases and J by 4 bases, leaving 17 bases between them. There are 15 residues in the CDR3. This CDR3 is CASSPLEVRGYGYTF. CDR3 bases: TGTGCCAGCAGCCCGCTGGAGGTCAGGGGCTATGGCTACACCTTC.

The V call is TRBV27, the J call TRBJ1-3, with D possibly matching TRBD1 (5 bases). V lost 5 bases, J lost 2 bases, and 13 bases lay in between. Per the germline V gene, CDR1 is MNHEY and CDR2 is SMNVEV (reference sequence). CDR3 length: 15 residues. CDR3 sequence: CASSKRGTTGNTIYF. DNA of the CDR3: TGTGCCAGCAGTAAAAGGGGAACTACTGGAAACACCATATATTTT.

The chain joins TRBV11-3 to TRBJ2-2; the D is unclear. Germline V gene lookup returns CDR1 SGHNT and CDR2 YENEEA. The CDR3 has 12 residues. Trimming left V 1 base short and J 4 bases short, with 1 base between. CDR3 protein: CASSLVTGELFF. The CDR3 nucleotides are TGTGCCAGCAGCTTAGTCACCGGGGAGCTGTTTTTT. The full variable domain, with the rest looked up from reference TRBV11-3 and TRBJ2-2, is EAGVVQSPRYKIIEKKQPVAFWCNPISGHNTLYWYLQNLGQGPELLIRYENEEAVDDSQLPKDRFSAERLKGVDSTLKIQPAELGDSAVYLCASSLVTGELFFGEGSRLTVL.

The J gene is TRBJ1-2, the V gene TRBV28, with 7 bases matching TRBD1. CDR1 and CDR2 from the germline V gene are MDHEN and SYDVKM. The CDR3 sequence is 12 residues long. Losses at the gene ends were 6 bases for V and 2 bases for J; bases not matched to a gene: 0. In DNA form, the CDR3 reads TGTGCCAGCAGGACAGGGAACTATGGCTACACCTTC. It codes for CASRTGNYGYTF.

The chain's CDR3 is CASSSLAGNNEQFF. CDR3 in DNA: TGTGCCAGCAGCTCGCTAGCGGGAAACAATGAGCAGTTCTTC. This sequence joins TRBV7-2 and TRBJ2-1; 9 bases are a match to TRBD2. The germline gives CDR1 SGHTA, CDR2 FQGNSA. CDR3 length equals 14 residues. V lost 4 bases to trimming and J lost 5 bases; unmatched junction nucleotides: 3.